Following are 8 T cell receptor beta chains from one sample sequenced in a study of cytomegalovirus exposure and HLA in healthy donors. Sequencing was performed with immunoSEQ multiplex PCR; in TCRdb, only in-frame clones are kept and a portion is missing. Of 150,000 to 200,000 clones in the sample, approximately 90% were seen once. Sequenced material: PBMCs. The receptors shown here come from a man aged 18 to 35 in good health and CMV-seronegative.

The rearrangement links TRBV10-1 to TRBJ1-1, with 11 nucleotides matching TRBD1. V lost 3 bases, J lost 5 bases, and 5 bases stayed unmatched. Germline V lookup: CDR1 WNHNN, CDR2 SYGVQD (reference sequence). The CDR3 runs 15 residues. CDR3 sequence: CASSEGQGALTEAFF. CDR3 nucleotide sequence: TGCGCCAGCAGTGAAGGACAGGGGGCTTTAACTGAAGCTTTCTTT.

The chain joins TRBV9 to TRBJ1-4; D remains unclear. Per the germline V gene, CDR1 is SGDLS and CDR2 is YYNGEE. The CDR3 covers 15 residues. V shed 0 bases and J shed 6 bases, with 12 bases lying between them. The CDR3 loop is CASSVEVRRDEKLFF. CDR3 nucleotides: TGTGCCAGCAGCGTAGAAGTGAGGCGGGATGAAAAACTGTTTTTT.

The CDR3 DNA is TGTGCCAGCAGCCCATGGGGAGTCCAAGAGACCCAGTACTTC. As protein: CASSPWGVQETQYF. This rearrangement joins TRBV27 to TRBJ2-5; possibly TRBD2 for D (5 bases). V shed 6 bases and J shed 1 base, with 12 bases lying between them. CDR3 length: 14 amino acids. Looked up from germline, CDR1 is MNHEY and CDR2 is SMNVEV (reference sequence).

This clone has just a few counts. The chain couples TRBV5-1 to TRBJ2-1; 13 nucleotides agree with TRBD2. The germline CDR1 and CDR2 sequences are SGHRS and YFSETQ. V gave up 4 bases and J gave up 6 bases; unmatched junction bases: 1. The CDR3 has 14 residues. The CDR3 DNA sequence: TGCGCCAGCAGCGGGACTAGCGGGATCAATGAGCAGTTCTTC. Protein: CASSGTSGINEQFF.

This clone has just one count. DNA for the CDR3: TGTGCCAGCAGTGAATCTCGGCCCGAGACTAGTCTTTTCGAGCAGTACGTC. This codes for CASSESRPETSLFEQYV. This chain uses TRBV2 with TRBJ2-7; D may be TRBD2 (6 bases). The germline gives CDR1 SNHLY, CDR2 FYNNEI. The CDR3 has 17 residues. V shed 2 bases and J shed 6 bases, with 23 bases lying between them.

The chain combines TRBV4-1 with TRBJ1-1; the D is unclear. The CDR3 spans 15 residues. Germline assignment: CDR1 MGHRA and CDR2 YSYEKL. V was cut by 6 bases and J by 3 bases, with 17 bases left in between. CDR3 bases: TGCGCCAGCAGTTCCGGGAAGCGGGTGGACACTGAAGCTTTCTTT. Amino acid sequence: CASSSGKRVDTEAFF.

This sequence joins TRBV6-5 and TRBJ1-6; D gene ambiguous. Trimming pared 2 bases from V and 7 bases from J, leaving 9 bases between. CDR3 size: 14 residues. CDR1 MNHEY and CDR2 SVGAGI come from the germline V gene. CDR3 coding DNA: TGTGCCAGCAGTTACAGATACGAGAATTCACCCCTCCACTTT. Its translation is CASSYRYENSPLHF.

This clone was seen just once. This chain connects TRBV5-6 to TRBJ2-2, with 7 bases aligning to TRBD1. This CDR3 has 14 residues. The V gene's germline CDR1 is SGHDT and CDR2 YYEEEE. With 7 bases clipped from V and 6 bases from J, the junction kept 9 bases outside the gene matches. CDR3 amino acids: CASGTGDGAGELFF. CDR3 sequence (DNA): TGTGCCAGCGGAACAGGGGACGGAGCCGGGGAGCTGTTTTTT.